Listed here are 8 T cell receptor beta chains from one sample, sequenced in a study of T cell responses to AZD1222 COVID-19 vaccine. Profiling relied on immunoSEQ multiplex PCR, and the TCRdb table lists in-frame clones only, not all of them. The sample has some 190,000 clones; approximately 86% are singletons. Material: peripheral blood, obtained on day 0 of AZD1222 vaccination. The receptors here all came from an adult in good health.

V and J are TRBV2 and TRBJ2-2; 7 bases are shared with TRBD2. Germline loops: CDR1 SNHLY, CDR2 FYNNEI. With 6 bases clipped from V and 4 bases from J, the junction kept 11 bases outside the gene matches. The CDR3 totals 16 residues. CDR3 DNA sequence: TGTGCCAGCAGATTACTAGCGATAAGTGCCACCGGGGAGCTGTTTTTT. Its protein is CASRLLAISATGELFF.

This clone was detected a few times. This chain joins TRBV10-3 and TRBJ1-1; D is unresolved. Trimming took 10 bases from V and 1 from J, leaving 7 bases between them. This CDR3 comprises 11 residues. CDR1 is ENHRY, CDR2 SYGVKD, per germline. CDR3 amino acids: CATRTNTEAFF. In DNA, the CDR3 is TGTGCCACCCGAACGAACACTGAAGCTTTCTTT.

V and J are TRBV7-9 and TRBJ2-3; a possible D gene is TRBD1 (6 bases). V dropped 3 bases and J dropped 1 base, with 11 bases sitting between them. The CDR3 runs to 15 residues. The germline V gene has CDR1 SEHNR and CDR2 FQNEAQ (reference sequence). The CDR3 DNA is TGTGCCAGCAGCTTTTCCCAGGGGCGCACAGATACGCAGTATTTT. Protein: CASSFSQGRTDTQYF.

This chain uses TRBV25-1 with TRBJ2-5; 7 bases match TRBD1. J was trimmed by 4 bases and V by 3 bases; bases with no gene match: 8. The germline CDR1 and CDR2 sequences are MGHDK and SYGVNS. The CDR3 runs 15 residues. Written as DNA, the CDR3 is TGTGCCAGCAGTGATTTGACAGGGATAGTAGAGACCCAGTACTTC. This gives the protein CASSDLTGIVETQYF.

The gene calls are TRBV27 and TRBJ2-2; D is undetermined. Germline assignment: CDR1 MNHEY and CDR2 SMNVEV (reference sequence). Trimming left V 10 bases short and J 8 bases short, with 14 bases between. This CDR3 is 12 amino acids long. CDR3 nucleotides: TGTGCCAAATTCCCCTCGGAGGGGGAGCTGTTTTTT. Translation: CAKFPSEGELFF.

This clone was counted a single time. The chain combines TRBV29-1 with TRBJ2-2; no reliable D call. The CDR3 totals 13 residues. Between the trimmed V and J ends, which lost 3 bases and 3 bases, there was a span of 8 bases. Per germline, CDR1 SQVTM and CDR2 ANQGSEA. The CDR3 protein is CSVDAQYTGELFF. For the CDR3, the DNA is TGCAGCGTTGATGCTCAGTACACCGGGGAGCTGTTTTTT.

J is TRBJ2-3 and V is TRBV11-1; D is uncertain. The CDR3 is 13 amino acids. Looked up from germline, CDR1 is SGHAT and CDR2 is FQDESV (reference sequence). V shed 3 bases and J shed 4 bases, with 8 bases lying between them. This CDR3 is CASSFNPPDTQYF. The DNA for the CDR3 is TGTGCCAGCAGCTTTAATCCCCCAGATACGCAGTATTTT. Drawing the rest from reference TRBV11-1 and TRBJ2-3, the complete variable domain is EAEVAQSPRYKITEKSQAVAFWCDPISGHATLYWYRQILGQGPELLVQFQDESVVDDSQLPKDRFSAERLKGVDSTLKIQPAELGDSAMYLCASSFNPPDTQYFGPGTRLTVL.

This rearrangement joins TRBV2 to TRBJ1-2; no reliable D call. CDR3 length: 13 residues. Looked up from germline, CDR1 is SNHLY and CDR2 is FYNNEI. V was pared by 3 bases and J by 7 bases, with 12 bases between. The CDR3: CASSESRVSGYTF. CDR3 in DNA: TGTGCCAGCAGTGAGTCCCGGGTTAGTGGCTACACCTTC.